This T cell receptor (beta chain) was sequenced in a study of T-cell reconstitution after alpha-beta-depleted transplantation in children. Study results and limitations: For some patients, TCRbeta diversity was high at day 60 because of recipient T cells and thymic progenitors that survived.

J gave up 4 bases and V 4 bases, and 6 bases lay outside the gene matches. Germline CDR1 is SQVTM and CDR2 is ANQGSEA. This CDR3 spans 14 amino acids. As it was prepared, the TCRbeta library received unique molecular identifiers. TCRdb passed the PCR reads through MiXCR, listing each CDR3 protein once. The table has 250,000 to 300,000 distinct CDR3 sequences, about 9.9% seen once; the top ten hold roughly a quarter. In its sample, this clonotype was seen many times. Its antigen is not identified. The source is a male patient aged 2-15 years who had a stem cell transplant for chronic granulomatous disease, so the T cells may come from the graft donor. The gene calls are TRBV29-1 and TRBJ2-2, with 7 bases that match TRBD1. The sequenced sample was peripheral blood, obtained 180 days after TCRalphabeta/CD19-depleted stem cell transplant. This chain's CDR3 is CSVGPGQLTGELFF. CDR3 coding DNA: TGCAGCGTTGGGCCGGGACAGCTCACCGGGGAGCTGTTTTTT.